A single sample gave rise to the 25 T cell receptor beta chains below, sequenced in a study of T cell repertoires in cytomegalovirus infection. TCRdb reprocessed the reads with MiXCR, giving one entry per CDR3 protein. Among 480,000 or so distinct CDR3 sequences listed, about 11% were seen once. What was sequenced was PBMCs. These receptors all come from a human donor in good health (CMV status not recorded). Some clones in this sample may be carry-over from other donors' samples.

This clonotype showed up many times. CDR3 protein: CASSEKGLGYNEQFF. For the CDR3, the DNA is TGTGCCAGCAGTGAAAAGGGACTAGGCTACAATGAGCAGTTCTTC. V and J are TRBV2 and TRBJ2-1, with 8 nucleotides matching TRBD2. The CDR3 sequence is 15 residues long. V trimming: 2 bases; J trimming: 3 bases; junction bases outside the gene matches: 3. Germline CDR1 is SNHLY and CDR2 is FYNNEI.

This clonotype has ten or more counts. The chain links TRBV6-1 to TRBJ1-1, with a possible D match to TRBD1 (5 bases). Germline loops: CDR1 MNHNS, CDR2 SASEGT. CDR3 length: 16 residues. V shed 1 base and J shed 0 bases, with 12 bases lying between them. In DNA form, the CDR3 reads TGTGCCAGCAGTGAAGGGGGCAGGCGGATGAACACTGAAGCTTTCTTT. It encodes CASSEGGRRMNTEAFF.

This clonotype was recorded many times. The chain carries TRBV10-3 and TRBJ1-6; 9 nucleotides align to TRBD1. Germline V CDR1 and CDR2: ENHRY, SYGVKD. The trim removed 6 bases at V and 7 bases at J, leaving 1 base unmatched. The CDR3 is 13 amino acids. The CDR3 sequence: CAIRGQGNSPLHF. The CDR3 coding sequence is TGTGCCATCAGAGGACAGGGGAATTCACCCCTCCACTTT.

This clonotype showed up many times. The gene calls are TRBV25-1 and TRBJ1-1; D gene ambiguous. Between the trimmed V and J ends, which lost 0 bases and 2 bases, there was a span of 1 base. The CDR3 length is 12 residues. Germline V CDR1 and CDR2: MGHDK, SYGVNS. The CDR3: CASSEYNTEAFF. In DNA, the CDR3 is TGTGCCAGCAGTGAATATAACACTGAAGCTTTCTTT.

Many counts were recorded for this clonotype. This chain joins TRBV7-8 and TRBJ2-7; D remains ambiguous. The CDR3 is 17 residues long. Germline-derived CDR1 and CDR2 are SGHVS and FQNEAQ. V gave up 2 bases and J gave up 2 bases, with 19 bases separating them. The CDR3 is CASSLIEALERTYEQYF. The CDR3 DNA sequence: TGTGCCAGCAGCTTAATTGAGGCCCTGGAGAGGACCTACGAGCAGTACTTC.

At least ten counts were recorded for this clonotype. The rearrangement uses TRBV12-5 and TRBJ2-2; tentatively, D is TRBD1 (5 bases). The V gene lost 0 bases and the J gene lost 4 bases, with 15 bases spanning the gap. This CDR3 has 17 residues. Germline-derived CDR1 and CDR2 are LGHNT and FRNRAP. The DNA of the CDR3 is TGTGCTAGTGGTTTGGTACTCGACAGTCAGATCACCGGGGAGCTGTTTTTT. Its translation: CASGLVLDSQITGELFF.

This clonotype was seen at least ten times. The V call is TRBV11-2, the J call TRBJ1-1, with no clear D. The CDR3 extends over 15 amino acids. The V gene's germline CDR1 is SGHAT and CDR2 FQNNGV. Between the trimmed V and J ends, which lost 0 bases and 0 bases, there was a span of 8 bases. DNA of the CDR3: TGTGCCAGCAGCTTAGACCCTAGCATGAACACTGAAGCTTTCTTT. Amino acid sequence: CASSLDPSMNTEAFF.

This clonotype was seen repeatedly, ten times or more. The rearrangement links TRBV20-1 to TRBJ1-6; 9 positions match TRBD1. The V and J ends lost 6 bases and 7 bases, in that order; junction bases with no gene match: 7. The CDR3 covers 14 residues. Germline V gene lookup returns CDR1 DFQATT and CDR2 SNEGSKA (reference sequence). DNA of the CDR3: TGCAGTGCAACCCGGACAGGGGAGAATTCACCCCTCCACTTT. Its protein product is CSATRTGENSPLHF.

This clonotype was seen a few times. This chain links TRBV18 with TRBJ2-7, with 7 bases that match TRBD2. CDR3 size: 14 residues. From germline, CDR1 is KGHSH and CDR2 LQKENI. V dropped 5 bases and J dropped 5; count of bases not matched to a gene: 9. CDR3 nucleotide sequence: TGTGCCAGCTCAAAGACTAGCTACTCGCACGAGCAGTACTTC. Translated, it gives CASSKTSYSHEQYF. The full variable domain, rest sourced from reference TRBV18 and TRBJ2-7, is NAGVMQNPRHLVRRRGQEARLRCSPMKGHSHVYWYRQLPEEGLKFMVYLQKENIIDESGMPKERFSAEFPKEGPSILRIQQVVRGDSAAYFCASSKTSYSHEQYFGPGTRLTVT.

This clonotype has at least ten counts. The V call is TRBV6-6, the J call TRBJ2-2; D might be TRBD1 (6 bases). CDR1 and CDR2 (germline): MNHNY, SVGAGI (reference sequence). V was trimmed by 4 bases and J by 6 bases, leaving 21 bases between them. This CDR3 is 17 amino acids long. The CDR3 protein is CASSFQQGSGSPGELFF. DNA for the CDR3: TGTGCCAGCAGTTTTCAACAGGGTTCGGGGAGCCCCGGGGAGCTGTTTTTT.

Comments on this clonotype: A much larger clone lies a single base off, so this may be a read error. The genes are TRBV7-2 and TRBJ1-2, with TRBD1 identical over 9 bases. This CDR3 is built from 18 residues. The germline gives CDR1 SGHTA, CDR2 FQGNSA. The CDR3 here is CASSLKILRDRAYYGYAF. In DNA form, the CDR3 reads TGTGCCAGCAGCTTAAAGATCCTACGGGACAGGGCCTACTATGGCTACGCCTTC.

This chain links TRBV24-1 with TRBJ2-7; TRBD1 might be the D (6 bases). Germline V gives CDR1 KGHDR, CDR2 SFDVKD. Trimming took 2 bases from V and 2 from J, leaving 9 bases between them. The CDR3 is 14 residues long. The DNA for the CDR3 is TGTGCCACCAGTGATTCGGGACAACCCTACGAGCAGTACTTC. It translates to CATSDSGQPYEQYF.

This clonotype has ten or more counts. The rearrangement links TRBV19 to TRBJ2-3, with D unclear. Germline CDR1 LNHDA, CDR2 SQIVND (reference sequence). CDR3 size: 12 residues. V gave up 7 bases and J gave up 6 bases, with 11 bases separating them. CDR3: CASTGVADTQYF. The CDR3 region has the DNA TGTGCCAGTACCGGCGTAGCCGATACGCAGTATTTT.

The chain links TRBV28 to TRBJ2-3, with a possible D match to TRBD2 (6 bases). The V gene lost 2 bases and the J gene lost 2 bases, with 20 bases spanning the gap. The CDR3 extends over 18 amino acids. Germline assignment: CDR1 MDHEN and CDR2 SYDVKM. CDR3 residues: CASSLRAGRRIDTDTQYF. The CDR3 bases are TGTGCCAGCAGTTTAAGGGCAGGGAGGCGGATCGACACAGATACGCAGTATTTT.

The CDR3 is CASSRQNSYEQYF. The CDR3 DNA is TGTGCCAGCTCACGGCAGAATTCCTACGAGCAGTACTTC. The J gene is TRBJ2-7, the V gene TRBV18, with D hard to call. The germline CDR1 and CDR2 sequences are KGHSH and LQKENI. The CDR3 has 13 amino acids. V was trimmed by 4 bases and J by 1 base, leaving 8 bases between them.

This clonotype was seen ten or more times. The chain employs TRBV28 and TRBJ2-1; D ambiguous. From germline, CDR1 is MDHEN and CDR2 SYDVKM. The CDR3 totals 12 residues. Trimming pared 3 bases from V and 6 bases from J, leaving 6 bases between. The CDR3: CASSFFLNEQFF. CDR3 sequence (DNA): TGTGCCAGCAGTTTCTTTCTCAATGAGCAGTTCTTC. The full variable domain, in which reference TRBV28 and TRBJ2-1 provide the parts outside the CDR3, is DVKVTQSSRYLVKRTGEKVFLECVQDMDHENMFWYRQDPGLGLRLIYFSYDVKMKEKGDIPEGYSVSREKKERFSLILESASTNQTSMYLCASSFFLNEQFFGPGTRLTVL.

In this sample, this clonotype turned up many times. The chain couples TRBV20-1 to TRBJ2-5, with 7 bases fitting TRBD1. This CDR3 spans 14 amino acids. V shed 0 bases and J 2 bases; nucleotides not matched to a gene: 3. CDR1 is DFQATT, CDR2 SNEGSKA, per germline (reference sequence). CDR3 in amino acids: CSARDIRGQETQYF. CDR3 DNA: TGCAGTGCTAGAGATATCAGGGGGCAAGAGACCCAGTACTTC.

The table lists this clonotype with many counts. This rearrangement joins TRBV11-3 to TRBJ2-3, with 7 bases fitting TRBD1. V was clipped by 4 bases and J by 0 bases; unmatched bases: 7. CDR3 size: 16 residues. Germline CDR1 reads SGHNT; CDR2 reads YENEEA. CDR3 nucleotide sequence: TGTGCCAGCAGCTCGGGACAGCACCTTAGCACAGATACGCAGTATTTT. Protein sequence: CASSSGQHLSTDTQYF.

The chain employs TRBV30 and TRBJ1-2; 10 nucleotides line up with TRBD1. The V gene end was trimmed by 7 bases and the J gene end by 4 bases; junction bases not matched to a gene: 6. The germline V gene encodes CDR1 GTSNPN and CDR2 SVGIG (reference sequence). CDR3 length equals 13 residues. The CDR3 sequence: CAYSGTGVYGYTF. CDR3 nucleotide sequence: TGTGCCTATTCCGGGACAGGGGTCTATGGCTACACCTTC.

This clonotype was recorded at least ten times. The genes are TRBV7-8 and TRBJ1-2, with D perhaps TRBD1 (6 bases). Trimming removed 5 bases from V and 2 bases from J, with 12 bases in between. The CDR3 loop spans 14 amino acids. Per germline, CDR1 SGHVS and CDR2 FQNEAQ. The CDR3 DNA reads as TGTGCCAGCAGCCCAATGAGGGGGAACTATGGCTACACCTTC. Its translation is CASSPMRGNYGYTF. The full variable domain, its missing parts supplied by reference TRBV7-8 and TRBJ1-2, is GAGVSQSPRYKVAKRGQDVALRCDPISGHVSLFWYQQALGQGPEFLTYFQNEAQLDKSGLPSDRFFAERPEGSVSTLKIQRTQQEDSAVYLCASSPMRGNYGYTFGSGTRLTVV.

There are a few counts of this clonotype. The chain employs TRBV29-1 and TRBJ2-3, with TRBD2 matching 11 bases. With 7 bases clipped from V and 3 bases from J, the junction kept 15 bases outside the gene matches. CDR3 length equals 17 residues. Looked up from germline, CDR1 is SQVTM and CDR2 is ANQGSEA. The CDR3 DNA reads TGCAGCGGTGGTAGCGGGGGGGCGTTTTGGGGAACAGATACGCAGTATTTT. This gives the protein CSGGSGGAFWGTDTQYF.

The table lists this clonotype with many counts. The chain employs TRBV4-1 and TRBJ2-7; TRBD2 agrees at 8 bases. Trimming took 2 bases from V and 3 from J; bases not matched to a gene: 3. The V gene's germline CDR1 is MGHRA and CDR2 YSYEKL. The CDR3 totals 14 residues. The CDR3 protein is CASSQWGLGYEQYF. As DNA, the CDR3 is TGCGCCAGCAGCCAATGGGGACTAGGCTACGAGCAGTACTTC.

This clonotype showed up many times. This rearrangement joins TRBV27 to TRBJ1-5, with D hard to call. CDR1 and CDR2 from the germline V gene are MNHEY and SMNVEV (reference sequence). This CDR3 is built from 15 residues. V was trimmed by 6 bases and J by 2 bases, leaving 14 bases between them. The CDR3 coding sequence is TGTGCCAGCAGACGTGGGGTAGTCGGCAATCAGCCCCAGCATTTT. Its protein product is CASRRGVVGNQPQHF.

This clonotype was counted many times. The rearrangement joins TRBV15 to TRBJ1-5; TRBD1 is a possible D gene (6 bases). There are 16 residues in the CDR3. Trimming removed 1 base at V and 4 bases at J, with 14 bases between. The germline gives CDR1 LNHNV, CDR2 YYDKDF (reference sequence). DNA for the CDR3: TGTGCCACCAGCAGAGGACAGGCTCACCTTAATCAGCCCCAGCATTTT. Its translation is CATSRGQAHLNQPQHF.

The sample holds many counts of this clonotype. This chain joins TRBV7-9 and TRBJ2-7; the match to TRBD2 covers 8 bases. CDR1 is SEHNR and CDR2 is FQNEAQ in the germline V gene (reference sequence). The CDR3 sequence is 14 residues long. V lost 5 bases to trimming and J lost 4 bases; unmatched junction nucleotides: 7. The CDR3 reads CASSHGGGWYEQYF. The CDR3 DNA reads as TGTGCCAGCAGCCACGGGGGGGGTTGGTACGAGCAGTACTTC.